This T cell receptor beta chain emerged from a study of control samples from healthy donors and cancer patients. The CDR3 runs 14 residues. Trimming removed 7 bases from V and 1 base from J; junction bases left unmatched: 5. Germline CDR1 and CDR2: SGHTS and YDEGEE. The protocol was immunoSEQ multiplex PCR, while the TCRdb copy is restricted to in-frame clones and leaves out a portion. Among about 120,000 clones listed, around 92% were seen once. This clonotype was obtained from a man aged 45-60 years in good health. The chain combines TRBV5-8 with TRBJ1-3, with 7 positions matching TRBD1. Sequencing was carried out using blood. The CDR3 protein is CASEATGSGNTIYF. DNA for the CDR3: TGTGCCAGCGAAGCGACAGGGTCTGGAAACACCATATATTTT.